This T cell receptor (beta chain) was documented in a study of early T cells in non-severe SARS-CoV-2 infection. This clonotype was recorded at least ten times. In germline, CDR1 is SGHTA, CDR2 FQGNSA. There are 13 residues in the CDR3. Trimming left V 1 base short and J 9 bases short, with 10 bases between. One entry per CDR3 protein results from TCRdb running MiXCR on the 5' RACE reads. The sample lists about 40,000 distinct CDR3 sequences, 4.5% to 5% occurring once. The sample taken for sequencing was whole blood. The J gene is TRBJ1-5, the V gene TRBV7-2; D gene ambiguous. This sequence was found in an adult who was a healthcare worker with PCR-confirmed SARS-CoV-2 infection or an uninfected control (not recorded which). The DNA for the CDR3 is TGTGCCAGCAGCTTAGATATGGGAATGCCCCAGCATTTT. Translation: CASSLDMGMPQHF.